This TCR beta chain comes out of a study of beta chain features in type 1 diabetes. Every isolated RNA sample was fully reverse transcribed, so sequencing captured expressed TCRB transcripts. Generated by immunoSEQ multiplex PCR, the TCRdb table keeps only in-frame clones and is missing some. The repertoire consists of 120,000 or so clones, with around 15% occurring once and the leading ten covering 2% to 3%. The sample holds a few counts of this clone. Its matching antigen is unknown. Study-level results: Type 1 diabetes patients had TCRB CDR3s that were shorter (moderately but significantly so) in all four CD4+ subsets. Sampled from patients, naive, central memory and Treg TCRB repertoires appeared more similar than those sampled from healthy donors. Researchers caution that PCR might favor shorter templates, equally among patients and controls.

Germline loops: CDR1 LNHDA, CDR2 SQIVND (reference sequence). This CDR3 is 16 amino acids long. V shed 5 bases and J shed 1 base, with 16 bases lying between them. The sequence derives from a man between 25 and 39 years old with type 1 diabetes. Sequencing was performed on central memory CD4+ T cells from blood. V and J are TRBV19 and TRBJ2-3, with D perhaps being TRBD1 or TRBD2 (5 bases each). CDR3 amino acids: CASSPRDGPGTDTQYF. The DNA for the CDR3 is TGTGCCAGTAGTCCCCGGGACGGACCAGGCACAGATACGCAGTATTTT.